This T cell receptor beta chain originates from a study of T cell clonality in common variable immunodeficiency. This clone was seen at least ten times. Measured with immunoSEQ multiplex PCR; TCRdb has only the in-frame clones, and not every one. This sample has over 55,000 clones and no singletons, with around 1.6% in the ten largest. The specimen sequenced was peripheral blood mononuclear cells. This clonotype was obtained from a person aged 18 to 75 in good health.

CDR3 DNA (partial): TGCAGTGCTAGTACCGGACAGCGGAACACTGAA. Protein product: CSASTGQRNTE. The CDR3 in full is CSASTGQRNTEAFF. The V call is TRBV20-1, the J call TRBJ1-1, with a possible D match to TRBD1 (6 bases). The CDR3 end lies 3 residues beyond the end of the read and is filled in from the germline J gene. Germline assignment: CDR1 DFQATT and CDR2 SNEGSKA (reference sequence). The CDR3 extends over 14 amino acids. The V gene lost 3 bases and the J gene lost 1 base, with 12 bases spanning the gap.